This TCR beta chain was obtained from a study of blood T cell repertoires in COVID-19. Turning to the study itself: Sources were T cells, B-cell-depleted T cells, or PBMCs; the material itself was cDNA or gDNA.

For this clone: Other DNA sequences of this sample code for an identical CDR3.

In the original workflow: Researchers report that nucleated cell counts were estimated from reference gene primer amplification. Clones were sequenced by immunoSEQ multiplex PCR, and TCRdb holds only the in-frame ones, with some missing. Clone size and V and J calls were adopted from that table, with D and trimming inferred from the DNA. Among 150,000 to 180,000 clones, over 60% were seen once, and the ten largest hold roughly 1.7%. Per the germline V gene, CDR1 is MRHNA and CDR2 is SNTAGT. Trimming took off 3 bases at V and 7 bases at J, with 7 bases between the two ends. The CDR3 runs 13 residues. The sequencing input was peripheral blood. This receptor was obtained from an elderly man with acute or convalescent COVID-19. The V and J genes are TRBV6-4 and TRBJ1-6, with unresolved D. The DNA of the CDR3 is TGTGCCAGCAGTGAGGTTGAGAATTCACCCCTCCACTTT. Its translation is CASSEVENSPLHF.